This is a list of T cell receptor beta chains from one sample in a study of cytomegalovirus exposure and HLA in healthy donors. Data came from immunoSEQ multiplex PCR; TCRdb stores just in-frame clones and leaves some out. The sample shows some 100,000 clones, roughly three quarters of them seen only once. The specimen sequenced was PBMCs. These receptor sequences come from a female donor in good health and CMV-seropositive. Each CDR3 is given with its conserved first and last residue. D genes are given only for firm matches. Not every row has a clone size; where given, it reads once, few, many or a size class.

TRBJ1-1	TRBV4-2	TRBD1	.	TGTGCCAGCAGCCCGATACAGGGGGCGAACACTGAAGCTTTCTTT	CASSPIQGANTEAFF
TRBJ2-5	TRBV27	TRBD1	once	TGTGCCAGCAGTTCTCACCGACAGGGCGCGCAAGAGACCCAGTACTTC	CASSSHRQGAQETQYF
TRBJ2-5	TRBV9	TRBD1	.	TGTGCCAGCAGCGTTGGCCTGACAGGGGGCGAGACCCAGTACTTC	CASSVGLTGGETQYF
TRBJ2-2	TRBV5-5	TRBD1	.	TGTGCCAGCAGGCCCGGACAGGGGACCGGGGAGCTGTTTTTT	CASRPGQGTGELFF
TRBJ1-1	TRBV7-9	.	.	TGTGCCAGCAGCTTAAGCCAGGGGAACACTGAAGCTTTCTTT	CASSLSQGNTEAFF
TRBJ1-1	TRBV9	.	.	TGTGCCAGCAGCCCCCTAGGGGCGAACACTGAAGCTTTCTTT	CASSPLGANTEAFF
TRBJ2-2	TRBV7-2	TRBD2	.	TGTGCCAGCAGCGCCCTAGCGGGGGGTCCCAACACCGGGGAGCTGTTTTTT	CASSALAGGPNTGELFF
TRBJ1-1	TRBV6-1	.	.	TGTGCCAGCAGTGGGATTGGACTCGTCACTGAAGCTTTCTTT	CASSGIGLVTEAFF
TRBJ1-2	TRBV30	.	.	TGTGCCTGGAGGGCCACTGCCGAGGGGGGGAGTACCTTC	CAWRATAEGGSTF
TRBJ2-3	TRBV14	.	.	TGTGCCAGCAGCCAGCGTCTTGGGGCCGCAGATACGCAGTATTTT	CASSQRLGAADTQYF
TRBJ1-2	TRBV19	.	.	TGTGCCAGTAGTATTGGAGGATCTGGCTACACCTTC	CASSIGGSGYTF
TRBJ2-1	TRBV6-5	.	few	TGTGCCAGCAGTAGGAGCTCCTACAATGAGCAGTTCTTC	CASSRSSYNEQFF
TRBJ2-7	TRBV29-1	.	.	TGCAGCGGGGCCAGGGGGGCCCTTGGGGAGCAGTACTTC	CSGARGALGEQYF
TRBJ2-7	TRBV2	.	.	TGTGCCAGCAGTCCCCCCCTGGGAGTTATTAACGAGCAGTACTTC	CASSPPLGVINEQYF
TRBJ2-1	TRBV5-1	TRBD2	.	TGCGCCAGCAGCTTGCCGGGTCCGGGGGGGCAGTTCTTC	CASSLPGPGGQFF
TRBJ1-2	TRBV7-6	.	once	TGTGCCAGCAGCTCGGGGCAGGGGTATGGCTACACCTTC	CASSSGQGYGYTF
TRBJ2-2	TRBV4-1	TRBD2	.	TGCGCCAGCAGCCTGGGGACTAGCGGGGGGGCCAGGACCGGGGAGCTGTTTTTT	CASSLGTSGGARTGELFF
TRBJ2-2	TRBV11-2	TRBD1	.	TGTGCCAGCAGCCTCAACCAATTCGGGACAGGGGAGACCGGGGAGCTGTTTTTT	CASSLNQFGTGETGELFF
TRBJ2-2	TRBV6-5	TRBD1	.	TGTGCCAGCAGGCCAGACAGGGGGCAGAGCGGGGAGCTGTTTTTT	CASRPDRGQSGELFF
TRBJ1-2	TRBV18	.	.	TGTGCCAGCTCACCACCGTCCCAGGGCAGGGGTGGCTACACCTTC	CASSPPSQGRGGYTF
TRBJ1-3	TRBV2	.	.	TGTGCCAGCAGTGAAAAGAGGGACTCTGGAAACACCATATATTTT	CASSEKRDSGNTIYF
TRBJ1-2	TRBV7-2	.	.	TGTGCCAGCAGCTTAGCTGGACAGATCTCCCGCACCTTC	CASSLAGQISRTF
TRBJ2-1	TRBV5-1	TRBD1	.	TGCGCCAGCAGACGGGACAGGGGTCACAATGAGCAGTTCTTC	CASRRDRGHNEQFF
TRBJ2-1	TRBV9	TRBD2	.	TGTGCCAGCAGCGATTTTTCGGGGGGAAATGAGCAGTTCTTC	CASSDFSGGNEQFF
TRBJ2-5	TRBV5-1	.	.	TGCGCCAGTTCTACGGGATCTCAAGAGACCCAGTACTTC	CASSTGSQETQYF
TRBJ1-1	TRBV5-1	TRBD1	.	TGCGCCAGCAGCTTGGGACAGGGGCAGCGGCGAGCCCTGAACACTGAAGCTTTCTTT	CASSLGQGQRRALNTEAFF
TRBJ2-5	TRBV4-3	.	.	TGCGCCAGCAGCCAAGAAGGGCAGGGCCGTCCTGGGACCCAGTACTTC	CASSQEGQGRPGTQYF
TRBJ2-7	TRBV5-6	.	.	TGTGCCAGCAGCTTGGACAGCTTGCCACCCTACGAGCAGTACTTC	CASSLDSLPPYEQYF
TRBJ2-3	TRBV5-4	TRBD2	few	TGTGCCAGCTCCCTGGGGCTAGCGGGAGTAGATACGCAGTATTTT	CASSLGLAGVDTQYF
TRBJ2-1	TRBV5-6	TRBD2	.	TGTGCCAGCAGTCCACTAGCGGGGGGCCACAATGAGCAGTTCTTC	CASSPLAGGHNEQFF
TRBJ2-5	TRBV27	.	.	TGTGCCAGCAGTCCCACCCGCGCGGGCGGCGAGACCCAGTACTTC	CASSPTRAGGETQYF
TRBJ1-1	TRBV4-2	.	once	TGTGCCAGCAGCCGTCGTATGACCCGGGGAGTCCCTATAATGAACACTGAAGCTTTCTTT	CASSRRMTRGVPIMNTEAFF
TRBJ2-2	TRBV2	.	.	TGTGCCAGTCTCCAAAGGAGGGTTCTTGACACCGGGGAGCTGTTTTTT	CASLQRRVLDTGELFF
TRBJ2-7	TRBV5-4	TRBD1	.	TGTGCCAGCAGCTCAACGGGACAGAACTCCTACGAGCAGTACTTC	CASSSTGQNSYEQYF
TRBJ2-5	TRBV7-9	TRBD1	.	TGTGCCAGCAGCTTAGAGGACCGGTTGGTGGGACAGGGGCGGGAGACCCAGTACTTC	CASSLEDRLVGQGRETQYF
TRBJ1-1	TRBV5-5	.	.	TGTGCCAGCAGCTTGGGGGGAACAGGGAACACTGAAGCTTCCTTT	CASSLGGTGNTEASF
TRBJ1-4	TRBV18	TRBD1	.	TGTGCCAGCTCACGGGGACAGCCTAATGAAAAACTGTTTTTT	CASSRGQPNEKLFF
TRBJ2-7	TRBV10-3	TRBD2	.	TGTGCCATCAGTTCCGGGACTAGCGACGAGCAGTACTTC	CAISSGTSDEQYF
TRBJ2-2	TRBV9	.	once	TGTGCCAGCAGCGTAGTTTACGGGGGCGGGGAGCTGTTTTTT	CASSVVYGGGELFF
TRBJ2-1	TRBV7-8	.	once	TGTGCCAGCAGCTTAGCGGAGGGAGGCTCCTACAATGAGCAGTTCTTC	CASSLAEGGSYNEQFF